This passage covers 8 T cell receptor beta chains from one sample sequenced in a study of shared clonotypes between healthy human individuals. TCRdb's table, derived via immunoSEQ multiplex PCR, lists solely in-frame clones and lacks some. Counted here are hundreds of thousands of clones, around 79% occurring once; the ten biggest clones make up roughly 13%. What was sequenced was PBMCs. These TCRs come from a woman aged 40 to 50 in good health. Some clones in this sample may be carry-over from other donors' samples.

The CDR3 here is CASSVAPGQTFYEQYF. DNA for the CDR3: TGTGCCAGCAGCGTCGCACCGGGACAGACCTTTTACGAGCAGTACTTC. V is TRBV4-2 and J is TRBJ2-7, with 7 bases identical to TRBD1. In germline, CDR1 is LGHNA, CDR2 YNFKEQ. This CDR3 contains 16 residues. V trimming: 5 bases; J trimming: 4 bases; junction bases outside the gene matches: 14.

This clone is a singleton in its sample. Sequence at one end of the junction differs from germline and may be a read error. V is TRBV5-1 and J is TRBJ1-2, with 7 bases matching TRBD1. Germline CDR1 SGHRS, CDR2 YFSETQ. The CDR3 runs 15 residues. This chain's CDR3 is CASSVQGEGNYGHTF. DNA of the CDR3: TGCGCCAGCAGCGTTCAGGGGGAAGGGAACTATGGCCACACCTTC.

V and J are TRBV28 and TRBJ2-7, with 7 bases matching TRBD2. Germline-derived CDR1 and CDR2 are MDHEN and SYDVKM. Trimming removed 3 bases from V and 1 base from J; junction bases left unmatched: 6. The CDR3 sequence is 15 residues long. CDR3 sequence (DNA): TGTGCCAGCAGTTTTGCTAGCGGAATTTCCTACGAGCAGTACTTC. Translating it yields CASSFASGISYEQYF.

Comment on this clone: A much larger clone differs from this one at a single base, so this may be a read error. The chain has TRBV7-8 and TRBJ1-2, with D unresolved. Germline V gene lookup returns CDR1 SGHVS and CDR2 FQNEAQ. Trimming took 5 bases from V and 3 from J, leaving 13 bases between them. This CDR3 region has 14 residues. CDR3 DNA: TGTGCCAGCAGCCCTACTGGGTTAGACTATGGCTACACCTTC. It codes for CASSPTGLDYGYTF.

This clone occurred many times. The chain employs TRBV28 and TRBJ2-3, with D perhaps being TRBD1 or TRBD2 (5 bases each). The V gene lost 5 bases and the J gene lost 2 bases, with 20 bases spanning the gap. This CDR3 has 17 residues. Germline V gives CDR1 MDHEN, CDR2 SYDVKM. The CDR3 nucleotides read TGTGCCAGCAGTACACCATACGGGCAGGGAGACACAGATACGCAGTATTTT. It specifies CASSTPYGQGDTDTQYF.

The V gene is TRBV14, the J gene TRBJ2-2, with D possibly TRBD1 on 6 matching bases. CDR3 size: 16 residues. V lost 6 bases to trimming and J lost 6 bases, with 20 bases between them. Per germline, CDR1 SGHDN and CDR2 FVKESK. CDR3: CASSLRAGEVPGELFF. The CDR3 nucleotides are TGTGCCAGCAGTCTTCGGGCAGGGGAAGTCCCCGGGGAGCTGTTTTTT.

The chain recombines TRBV19 with TRBJ2-1; 9 nucleotides align to TRBD2. The CDR3 is made up of 13 amino acids. Germline CDR1 reads LNHDA; CDR2 reads SQIVND (reference sequence). V shed 6 bases and J 7 bases; nucleotides not matched to a gene: 4. CDR3 in amino acids: CASRTSGMNEQFF. The CDR3, as DNA: TGTGCCAGTAGGACTAGCGGAATGAATGAGCAGTTCTTC.

This clone was found a few times. This chain links TRBV6-5 with TRBJ2-3; a possible D gene is TRBD1 (6 bases). The CDR3 covers 14 residues. Germline V gene sequence: CDR1 MNHEY, CDR2 SVGAGI. V lost 5 bases to trimming and J lost 7 bases, with 16 bases between them. This chain's CDR3 is CASSPTGKRNTQYF. The CDR3 DNA reads as TGTGCCAGCAGTCCAACAGGGAAGCGGAATACGCAGTATTTT.